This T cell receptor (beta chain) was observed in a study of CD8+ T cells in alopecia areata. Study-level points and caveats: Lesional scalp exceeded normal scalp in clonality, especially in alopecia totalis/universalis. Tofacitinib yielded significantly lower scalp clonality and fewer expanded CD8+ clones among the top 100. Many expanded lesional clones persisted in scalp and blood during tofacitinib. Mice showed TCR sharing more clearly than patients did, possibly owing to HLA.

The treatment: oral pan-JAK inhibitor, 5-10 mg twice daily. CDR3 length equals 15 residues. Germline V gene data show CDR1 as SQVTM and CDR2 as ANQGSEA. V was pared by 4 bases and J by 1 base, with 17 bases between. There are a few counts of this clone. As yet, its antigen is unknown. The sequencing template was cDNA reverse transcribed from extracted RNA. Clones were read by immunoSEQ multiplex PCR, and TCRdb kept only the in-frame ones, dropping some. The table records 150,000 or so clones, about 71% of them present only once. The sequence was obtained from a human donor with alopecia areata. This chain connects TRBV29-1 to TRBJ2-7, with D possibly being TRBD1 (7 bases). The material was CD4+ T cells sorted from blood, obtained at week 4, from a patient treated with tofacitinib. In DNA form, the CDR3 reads TGCAGCGTTGTGCCAGCCTCAGGGGGGTCCTACGAGCAGTACTTC. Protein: CSVVPASGGSYEQYF.